Following are 3 T cell receptor beta chains from one sample sequenced in a study of blood T cell repertoires in COVID-19. Generated by immunoSEQ multiplex PCR, the TCRdb table keeps only in-frame clones and is missing some. The data contain about 370,000 clones, about 90% of them singletons. The sequencing input was peripheral blood. These receptor sequences come from a woman aged 25-40 years with COVID-19, enrolled during active disease.

The rearrangement joins TRBV2 to TRBJ2-6, with D unclear. V lost 7 bases to trimming and J lost 2 bases, with 6 bases between them. The CDR3 has 13 amino acids. CDR1 SNHLY and CDR2 FYNNEI come from the germline V gene. This chain's CDR3 is CASTVPGANVLTF. CDR3 DNA sequence: TGTGCCAGCACCGTCCCTGGGGCCAACGTCCTGACTTTC. Variable domain in full (rest from reference TRBV2 and TRBJ2-6): EPEVTQTPSHQVTQMGQEVILRCVPISNHLYFYWYRQILGQKVEFLVSFYNNEISEKSEIFDDQFSVERPDGSNFTLKIRSTKLEDSAMYFCASTVPGANVLTFGAGSRLTVL.

The chain carries TRBV19 and TRBJ2-1, with TRBD1 matching 7 bases. Looked up from germline, CDR1 is LNHDA and CDR2 is SQIVND (reference sequence). The CDR3 is 11 residues long. The junction had 5 bases not matched to a gene; V was cut back by 4 bases and J by 14 bases. This chain's CDR3 is CASSTRQGKFF. The CDR3 DNA reads TGTGCCAGTAGTACTCGACAGGGTAAGTTCTTC.

The chain employs TRBV29-1 and TRBJ2-1, with 8 bases lining up with TRBD1. The CDR3 covers 13 residues. Germline CDR1 reads SQVTM; CDR2 reads ANQGSEA. Trimming took 7 bases from V and 4 from J; bases not matched to a gene: 6. The CDR3 bases are TGCAGCGCCCTGACAGGGGCGTACAATGAGCAGTTCTTC. As protein: CSALTGAYNEQFF.